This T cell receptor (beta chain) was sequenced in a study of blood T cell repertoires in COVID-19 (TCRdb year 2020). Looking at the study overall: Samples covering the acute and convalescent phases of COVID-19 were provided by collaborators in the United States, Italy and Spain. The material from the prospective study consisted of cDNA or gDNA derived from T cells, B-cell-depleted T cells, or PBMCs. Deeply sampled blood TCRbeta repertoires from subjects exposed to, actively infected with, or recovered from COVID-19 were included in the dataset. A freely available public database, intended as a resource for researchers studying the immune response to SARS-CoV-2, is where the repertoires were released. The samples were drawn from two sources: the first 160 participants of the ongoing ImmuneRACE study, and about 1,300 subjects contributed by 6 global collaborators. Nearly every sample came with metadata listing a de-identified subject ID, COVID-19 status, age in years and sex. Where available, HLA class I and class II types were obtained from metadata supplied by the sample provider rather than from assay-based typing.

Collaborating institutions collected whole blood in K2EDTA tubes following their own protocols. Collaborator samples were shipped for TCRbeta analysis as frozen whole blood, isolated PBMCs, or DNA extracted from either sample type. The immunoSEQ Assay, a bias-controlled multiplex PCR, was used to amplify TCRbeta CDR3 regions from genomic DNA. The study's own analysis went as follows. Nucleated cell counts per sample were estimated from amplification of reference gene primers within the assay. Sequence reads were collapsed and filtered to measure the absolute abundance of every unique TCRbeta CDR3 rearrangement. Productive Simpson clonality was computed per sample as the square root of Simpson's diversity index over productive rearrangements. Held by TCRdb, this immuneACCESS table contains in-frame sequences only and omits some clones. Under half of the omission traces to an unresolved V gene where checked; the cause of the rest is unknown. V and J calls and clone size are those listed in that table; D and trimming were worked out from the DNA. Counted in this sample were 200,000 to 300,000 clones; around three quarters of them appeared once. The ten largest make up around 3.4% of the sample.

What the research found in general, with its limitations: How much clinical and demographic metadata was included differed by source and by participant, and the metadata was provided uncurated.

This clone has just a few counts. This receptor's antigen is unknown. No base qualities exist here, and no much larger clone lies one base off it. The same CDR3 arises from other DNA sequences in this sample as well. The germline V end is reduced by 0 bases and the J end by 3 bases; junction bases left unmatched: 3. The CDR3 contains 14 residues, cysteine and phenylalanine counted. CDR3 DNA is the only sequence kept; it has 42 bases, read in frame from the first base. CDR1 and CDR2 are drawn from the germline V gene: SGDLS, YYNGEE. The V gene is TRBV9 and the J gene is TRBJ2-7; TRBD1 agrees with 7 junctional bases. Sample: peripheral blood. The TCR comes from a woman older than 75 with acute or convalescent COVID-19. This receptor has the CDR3 CASSVGQGNYEQYF. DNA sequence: TGTGCCAGCAGCGTAGGACAGGGAAACTACGAGCAGTACTTC.